This T cell receptor (beta chain) was documented in a study of blood T cells in healthy people across ages. No fewer than 6 million PBMCs went into each sample. Total RNA was isolated from each sample in quantities of at least 6 micrograms. This clonotype was counted between two and nine times. The germline V gene encodes CDR1 MNHEY and CDR2 SVGAGI. CDR3 length: 13 residues. V gave up 7 bases and J gave up 14 bases, with 22 bases separating them. The use of a sample-barcoded 5' primer and a J-beta primer mix characterized a second PCR of 7 to 11 cycles. TCRdb fed the 5' RACE reads into MiXCR, producing one record per CDR3 protein. Of approximately 800,000 distinct CDR3 sequences in the sample, 53% were seen once.

The sample comprised blood. This chain joins TRBV6-5 and TRBJ2-3; D gene unclear. This clonotype was obtained from a man aged 80 or over in good health. Here the CDR3 DNA reads TGTGCCAGCATCCCAACTGGGCACAGATACGCGTATTTT. Its protein is CASIPTGHRYAYF.